Following are 18 T cell receptor beta chains from one sample sequenced in a study of T cells in tuberculosis. Only in-frame clones appear in the TCRdb table, and some are missing; sequencing was by immunoSEQ multiplex PCR. In the table there are about 33,000 clones, around 92% of which are singletons. The sample taken for sequencing was PBMCs. The receptors shown here come from a donor aged 10-30 years with latent tuberculosis or without tuberculosis infection. Some clones in this sample may be carry-over from other donors' samples.

This chain joins TRBV5-4 and TRBJ1-2, with a possible D match to TRBD1 (5 bases). V was pared by 4 bases and J by 8 bases, with 18 bases between. From germline, CDR1 is SGHNT and CDR2 YYREEE (reference sequence). This CDR3 is built from 14 residues. The CDR3 coding sequence is TGTGCCAGCAGCCCAAACTCGGGGGTCGGGGGCTACACCTTC. Translated, it gives CASSPNSGVGGYTF. Together with reference TRBV5-4 and TRBJ1-2, the CDR3 gives the full variable domain: ETGVTQSPTHLIKTRGQQVTLRCSSQSGHNTVSWYQQALGQGPQFIFQYYREEENGRGNFPPRFSGLQFPNYSSELNVNALELDDSALYLCASSPNSGVGGYTFGSGTRLTVV.

The rearrangement uses TRBV5-1 and TRBJ1-5; 11 positions match TRBD1. Germline V CDR1 and CDR2: SGHRS, YFSETQ. Trimming removed 4 bases from V and 5 bases from J; junction bases left unmatched: 8. This CDR3 has 16 residues. This CDR3 reads CASSPGQGGSYQPQHF. The CDR3 DNA follows: TGCGCCAGCAGCCCGGGACAGGGGGGGTCGTATCAGCCCCAGCATTTT.

The genes are TRBV29-1 and TRBJ2-1; TRBD2 matches 10 bases. CDR1 and CDR2 from the germline V gene are SQVTM and ANQGSEA. V shed 3 bases, J shed 6 bases, and the junction held 5 bases outside the gene matches. The CDR3 contains 14 residues. CDR3 sequence: CSVDLAGVTNEQFF. In DNA, the CDR3 is TGCAGCGTTGATCTAGCGGGGGTTACCAATGAGCAGTTCTTC.

The chain is built from TRBV19 and TRBJ2-2; 8 bases align to TRBD2. Trimming at V came to 4 bases and at J to 6 bases, leaving 7 bases not matched to a gene. Germline V gene data show CDR1 as LNHDA and CDR2 as SQIVND (reference sequence). CDR3 length: 15 amino acids. CDR3 nucleotide sequence: TGTGCCAGTAGTACGGGGACTAGTTTCTCCGGGGAGCTGTTTTTT. Residues: CASSTGTSFSGELFF.

This clone occurred once. The CDR3 is CASSIVAEGWRKLFF. CDR3 in DNA: TGTGCCAGTAGTATAGTCGCTGAAGGGTGGAGGAAACTGTTTTTT. The chain is built from TRBV19 and TRBJ1-4; no definite D call. There are 15 residues in the CDR3. The V gene lost 1 base and the J gene lost 11 bases, with 17 bases spanning the gap. CDR1 LNHDA and CDR2 SQIVND come from the germline V gene (reference sequence). Variable domain in full (rest from reference TRBV19 and TRBJ1-4): DGGITQSPKYLFRKEGQNVTLSCEQNLNHDAMYWYRQDPGQGLRLIYYSQIVNDFQKGDIAEGYSVSREKKESFPLTVTSAQKNPTAFYLCASSIVAEGWRKLFFGSGTQLSVL.

The chain joins TRBV7-9 to TRBJ2-3; 9 nucleotides align to TRBD2. The CDR3 has 14 amino acids. J lost 6 bases, V lost 3 bases, and 4 bases had no gene match. The germline CDR1 and CDR2 sequences are SEHNR and FQNEAQ (reference sequence). Here the CDR3 reads CASSFSLAGDTQYF. The CDR3, as DNA: TGTGCCAGCAGCTTTAGCCTAGCGGGGGATACGCAGTATTTT.

The CDR3 sequence is CASSLGWGLAGVEQYF. CDR3 DNA: TGTGCCAGCAGCTTAGGTTGGGGACTAGCGGGAGTCGAGCAGTACTTC. The chain is built from TRBV7-9 and TRBJ2-7; 14 positions agree with TRBD2. Trimming removed 1 base from V and 6 bases from J; junction bases left unmatched: 5. The CDR3 loop spans 16 amino acids. Germline V lookup: CDR1 SEHNR, CDR2 FQNEAQ (reference sequence).

The chain combines TRBV21-1 with TRBJ2-1; TRBD1, as called in the table, went unchecked against the DNA. TRBV21-1 constitutes a pseudogene. This CDR3 spans 18 amino acids. CDR3 sequence (DNA): TGTGCCAGCAGCCTTTCCGGGACAGGTAGTTTTCAAGACGATGAGCAGTTCTTC. As protein: CASSLSGTGSFQDDEQFF.

V is TRBV27 and J is TRBJ2-3; TRBD2 matches 9 bases. Germline CDR1 reads MNHEY; CDR2 reads SMNVEV (reference sequence). CDR3 length: 14 residues. J gave up 4 bases and V 3 bases, and 2 bases lay outside the gene matches. The CDR3 reads CASSFAGGPDTQYF. The DNA of the CDR3 is TGTGCCAGCAGTTTCGCGGGGGGGCCAGATACGCAGTATTTT.

The chain has TRBV5-6 and TRBJ2-3; 9 nucleotides agree with TRBD1. Trimming took 4 bases from V and 1 from J; bases not matched to a gene: 7. Germline CDR1 and CDR2: SGHDT and YYEEEE. The CDR3 contains 16 residues. CDR3 coding DNA: TGTGCCAGCAGCCGTGACAGGGGGGTTCGCACAGATACGCAGTATTTT. It specifies CASSRDRGVRTDTQYF.

There are a few counts of this clone. This chain connects TRBV11-2 to TRBJ2-7; D gene ambiguous. The CDR3 has 14 amino acids. Trimming left V 1 base short and J 0 bases short, with 7 bases between. Germline CDR1 and CDR2: SGHAT and FQNNGV. The CDR3 loop reads CASSLARSSYEQYF. Here the CDR3 DNA reads TGTGCCAGCAGCTTAGCCCGGTCCTCCTACGAGCAGTACTTC.

This chain uses TRBV2 with TRBJ1-1; D unresolved. The CDR3 sequence is 14 residues long. V lost 4 bases, J lost 6 bases, and 15 bases lay in between. The V gene's germline CDR1 is SNHLY and CDR2 FYNNEI. CDR3 protein: CASSATGSLPEAFF. The CDR3 DNA follows: TGTGCCAGCAGTGCAACGGGATCCCTCCCTGAAGCTTTCTTT. Full variable domain (remainder filled in from reference TRBV2 and TRBJ1-1): EPEVTQTPSHQVTQMGQEVILRCVPISNHLYFYWYRQILGQKVEFLVSFYNNEISEKSEIFDDQFSVERPDGSNFTLKIRSTKLEDSAMYFCASSATGSLPEAFFGQGTRLTVV.

This chain links TRBV6-1 with TRBJ1-5, with D possibly being TRBD1 (5 bases). CDR1 is MNHNS and CDR2 is SASEGT in the germline V gene. CDR3 length: 14 residues. Trimming pared 0 bases from V and 6 bases from J, leaving 9 bases between. The chain's CDR3 is CASSEAQGGQPQHF. CDR3 bases: TGTGCCAGCAGTGAAGCGCAGGGTGGTCAGCCCCAGCATTTT.

The rearrangement links TRBV29-1 to TRBJ1-1, with 11 nucleotides matching TRBD1. This CDR3 is 12 amino acids long. Germline V gene lookup returns CDR1 SQVTM and CDR2 ANQGSEA. V shed 6 bases, J shed 4 bases, and the junction held 1 base outside the gene matches. The CDR3 DNA is TGCAGCGTGGACAGGGGGCCCACTGAAGCTTTCTTT. It encodes CSVDRGPTEAFF.

The chain employs TRBV6-5 and TRBJ1-1; possibly TRBD1 for D (5 bases). The CDR3 is made up of 14 amino acids. Per the germline V gene, CDR1 is MNHEY and CDR2 is SVGAGI. Trimming stripped 0 bases from V and 4 bases from J, with 9 bases between. The CDR3 nucleotides read TGTGCCAGCAGTTACTCGGGCGGGGGCACTGAAGCTTTCTTT. It specifies CASSYSGGGTEAFF.

This rearrangement joins TRBV5-1 to TRBJ2-1; TRBD2 matches 11 bases. V was pared by 3 bases and J by 2 bases, with 4 bases of the junction left unmatched. The CDR3 consists of 16 residues. Germline V gene sequence: CDR1 SGHRS, CDR2 YFSETQ. CDR3 region: CASSSTSGGTYNEQFF. Written as DNA, the CDR3 is TGCGCCAGCAGCTCTACTAGCGGGGGCACCTACAATGAGCAGTTCTTC.

The chain links TRBV7-2 to TRBJ2-7, with 11 positions matching TRBD1. Germline V CDR1 and CDR2: SGHTA, FQGNSA. V was clipped by 1 base and J by 4 bases; unmatched bases: 3. The CDR3 contains 15 residues. The CDR3: CASSLVGTGGYEQYF. CDR3 DNA sequence: TGTGCCAGCAGCTTAGTGGGGACAGGGGGGTACGAGCAGTACTTC.

J is TRBJ1-1 and V is TRBV29-1; D gene ambiguous. The CDR3 runs to 10 residues. V lost 3 bases, J lost 11 bases, and 10 bases lay in between. Germline values: CDR1 SQVTM, CDR2 ANQGSEA. The CDR3 loop is CSVDPGSAFF. The DNA of the CDR3 is TGCAGCGTTGACCCAGGTTCGGCTTTCTTT.